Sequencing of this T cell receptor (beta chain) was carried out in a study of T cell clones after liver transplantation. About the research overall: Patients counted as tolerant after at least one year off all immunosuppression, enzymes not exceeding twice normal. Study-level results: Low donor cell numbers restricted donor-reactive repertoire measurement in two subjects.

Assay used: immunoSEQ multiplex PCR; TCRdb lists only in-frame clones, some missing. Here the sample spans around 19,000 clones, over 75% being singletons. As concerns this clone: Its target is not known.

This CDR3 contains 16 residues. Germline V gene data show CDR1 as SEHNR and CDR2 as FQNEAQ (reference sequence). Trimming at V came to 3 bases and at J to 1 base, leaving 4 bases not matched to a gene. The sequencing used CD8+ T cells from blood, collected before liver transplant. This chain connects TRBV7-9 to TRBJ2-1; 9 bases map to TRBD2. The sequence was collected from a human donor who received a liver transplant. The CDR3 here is CASSFTAGGSYNEQFF. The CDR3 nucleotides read TGTGCCAGCAGCTTTACAGCGGGAGGATCCTACAATGAGCAGTTCTTC. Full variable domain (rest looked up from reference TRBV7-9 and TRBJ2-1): DTGVSQNPRHKITKRGQNVTFRCDPISEHNRLYWYRQTLGQGPEFLTYFQNEAQLEKSRLLSDRFSAERPKGSFSTLEIQRTEQGDSAMYLCASSFTAGGSYNEQFFGPGTRLTVL.